These T cell receptor beta chains were read from a single sample in a study of shared clonotypes between healthy human individuals. Assay used: immunoSEQ multiplex PCR; TCRdb lists only in-frame clones, some missing. The sample includes about 610,000 clones, around 97% of them seen just once. The sequencing input was naive CD4+ T cells sorted from blood. These receptors were obtained from a woman aged 30 to 39 in good health. CDR3s include the opening cysteine and the closing phenylalanine or tryptophan. The order of the fields is V gene, D gene, clone size, J gene, CDR3 protein, CDR3 DNA. A D gene is named only where the DNA matches it firmly. Clone sizes are given selectively: once, few, many, or a class where the clone is expanded.

>TRBV7-9|NA|NA|TRBJ2-3
CASSPGLGASEGTDTQYF
TGTGCCAGCAGCCCAGGCCTGGGGGCGTCAGAGGGCACAGATACGCAGTATTTT
>TRBV2|TRBD1|NA|TRBJ2-3
CASAQGAHPYTQYF
TGTGCCAGCGCGCAGGGGGCGCATCCCTATACGCAGTATTTT
>TRBV5-1|NA|NA|TRBJ2-3
CASSLEADTQYF
TGCGCCAGCAGCTTGGAAGCGGATACGCAGTATTTT
>TRBV28|TRBD2|NA|TRBJ2-7
CASRLAGMIRPYEQYF
TGTGCCAGTCGACTAGCGGGAATGATTAGGCCCTACGAGCAGTACTTC
>TRBV4-1|NA|NA|TRBJ2-1
CASSPGLLGDEQFF
TGCGCCAGCAGCCCTGGCTTATTAGGCGATGAGCAGTTCTTC
>TRBV10-3|NA|NA|TRBJ2-7
CAISGRMNSYEQYF
TGTGCCATCAGTGGACGGATGAATTCCTACGAGCAGTACTTC
>TRBV19|NA|NA|TRBJ2-1
CASINAAYNEQFF
TGTGCCAGTATTAATGCTGCATACAATGAGCAGTTCTTC
>TRBV21-1|NA|NA|TRBJ2-5
CASSSPGPLQETQYF
TGTGCCAGCAGCTCCCCGGGACCGCTACAAGAGACCCAGTACTTC
>TRBV7-2|TRBD1|NA|TRBJ1-2
CASSQQGAIGYTF
TGTGCCAGCAGTCAACAGGGGGCGATTGGCTACACCTTC
>TRBV2|TRBD2|NA|TRBJ2-7
CASRGLAGVYEQYF
TGTGCCAGTAGGGGACTAGCGGGAGTGTACGAGCAGTACTTC
>TRBV5-4|TRBD1|NA|TRBJ2-1
CASSPNPTGGYNEQFF
TGTGCCAGCAGCCCGAACCCGACAGGGGGGTACAATGAGCAGTTCTTC
>TRBV9|NA|NA|TRBJ2-2
CASSVGPTTGELFF
TGTGCCAGCAGCGTAGGCCCGACCACCGGGGAGCTGTTTTTT
>TRBV6-1|NA|NA|TRBJ2-7
CASSDRSSYEQYF
TGTGCCAGCAGTGACCGGTCATCCTACGAGCAGTACTTC
>TRBV4-1|NA|NA|TRBJ2-1
CASSQAETEVVQFF
TGCGCCAGCAGCCAAGCGGAGACAGAGGTAGTACAGTTCTTC
>TRBV9|NA|NA|TRBJ2-7
CASSPMGSGQYEQYF
TGTGCCAGCAGCCCCATGGGTAGCGGACAATACGAGCAGTACTTC
>TRBV19|NA|NA|TRBJ2-2
CASSSGARTGELFF
TGTGCCAGTAGTTCGGGAGCGCGCACCGGGGAGCTGTTTTTT
>TRBV4-1|NA|NA|TRBJ1-2
CASSKDPRQANYGYTF
TGCGCCAGCAGCAAAGACCCCAGGCAAGCTAACTATGGCTACACCTTC
>TRBV5-4|TRBD2|NA|TRBJ2-1
CASSWTSGRGSNEQFF
TGTGCCAGCAGCTGGACTAGCGGGAGGGGAAGCAATGAGCAGTTCTTC
>TRBV5-1|NA|NA|TRBJ2-7
CASSLVSGTYEQYF
TGCGCCAGCAGCTTGGTTTCGGGGACCTACGAGCAGTACTTC
>TRBV6-1|TRBD2|NA|TRBJ2-7
CASSGGLAGSYEQYF
TGTGCCAGCAGTGGGGGACTAGCGGGCTCCTACGAGCAGTACTTC
>TRBV10-1|NA|NA|TRBJ1-1
CASRGANTEAFF
TGCGCCAGCAGGGGGGCGAACACTGAAGCTTTCTTT
>TRBV6-1|NA|NA|TRBJ2-7
CASVMGDSSYEQYF
TGTGCCAGCGTAATGGGGGATTCTTCCTACGAGCAGTACTTC
>TRBV18|NA|once|TRBJ1-6
CASSPPRPSSPLHF
TGTGCCAGCTCACCACCAAGACCGAGTTCACCCCTCCACTTT
>TRBV9|NA|NA|TRBJ1-5
CASSVDPVQPQHF
TGTGCCAGCAGCGTAGATCCGGTGCAGCCCCAGCATTTT
>TRBV6-1|NA|NA|TRBJ2-7
CASSEGHGGGEQYF
TGTGCCAGCAGTGAAGGACACGGGGGTGGGGAGCAGTACTTC
>TRBV27|TRBD2|NA|TRBJ2-1
CASSLREADLFF
TGTGCCAGCAGTTTGCGGGAGGCGGACCTGTTCTTC
>TRBV4-1|TRBD1|NA|TRBJ2-7
CASSQDGTGLLGQYF
TGCGCCAGCAGCCAAGACGGGACAGGCCTGCTCGGGCAGTACTTC
>TRBV7-9|TRBD2|once|TRBJ2-7
CASSWALAGVKSEQYF
TGTGCCAGCAGCTGGGCCTTAGCGGGAGTCAAATCCGAGCAGTACTTC
>TRBV4-1|TRBD2|NA|TRBJ2-7
CASSQGSGRALYEQYF
TGCGCCAGCAGCCAAGGTAGCGGGAGGGCCCTATACGAGCAGTACTTC
>TRBV15|NA|NA|TRBJ2-1
CATSRESFRGREFF
TGTGCCACCAGCAGAGAATCATTCCGAGGGCGTGAGTTCTTC
>TRBV15|TRBD1|NA|TRBJ2-5
CATSLDRVQETQYF
TGTGCCACCAGCCTGGACAGGGTCCAAGAGACCCAGTACTTC
>TRBV15|TRBD1|NA|TRBJ2-7
CATSRDRGYEQYF
TGTGCCACCAGCCGGGACAGGGGCTACGAGCAGTACTTC
>TRBV2|NA|NA|TRBJ2-5
CATSYGPPETQYF
TGTGCCACCTCCTATGGCCCCCCAGAGACCCAGTACTTC
>TRBV5-4|NA|NA|TRBJ1-2
CASSLQTANYGYTF
TGTGCCAGCAGCTTGCAGACAGCTAACTATGGCTACACCTTC
>TRBV7-2|TRBD2|NA|TRBJ2-5
CASLSREGRETQYF
TGTGCCAGCCTCTCCCGGGAGGGCCGGGAGACCCAGTACTTC
>TRBV6-5|NA|once|TRBJ2-1
CASRLSTSSYNEQFF
TGTGCCAGCAGGCTCAGTACCAGTTCGTACAATGAGCAGTTCTTC
>TRBV4-1|TRBD2|NA|TRBJ2-2
CASSQAGLAGAAGELFF
TGCGCCAGCAGCCAAGCCGGACTAGCGGGAGCCGCCGGGGAGCTGTTTTTT
>TRBV19|NA|NA|TRBJ1-5
CASNGITQPQHF
TGTGCCAGTAATGGGATTACTCAGCCCCAGCATTTT
>TRBV29-1|TRBD1|NA|TRBJ1-3
CSGTGSSSGNTIYF
TGCAGCGGGACAGGCTCCAGCTCTGGAAACACCATATATTTT
>TRBV27|TRBD2|NA|TRBJ2-7
CATRLAGGNEQYF
TGTGCCACTAGACTAGCGGGAGGCAACGAGCAGTACTTC
>TRBV5-8|NA|NA|TRBJ2-2
CASSRAGSGELFF
TGTGCCAGCAGCCGGGCAGGTTCGGGGGAGCTGTTTTTT